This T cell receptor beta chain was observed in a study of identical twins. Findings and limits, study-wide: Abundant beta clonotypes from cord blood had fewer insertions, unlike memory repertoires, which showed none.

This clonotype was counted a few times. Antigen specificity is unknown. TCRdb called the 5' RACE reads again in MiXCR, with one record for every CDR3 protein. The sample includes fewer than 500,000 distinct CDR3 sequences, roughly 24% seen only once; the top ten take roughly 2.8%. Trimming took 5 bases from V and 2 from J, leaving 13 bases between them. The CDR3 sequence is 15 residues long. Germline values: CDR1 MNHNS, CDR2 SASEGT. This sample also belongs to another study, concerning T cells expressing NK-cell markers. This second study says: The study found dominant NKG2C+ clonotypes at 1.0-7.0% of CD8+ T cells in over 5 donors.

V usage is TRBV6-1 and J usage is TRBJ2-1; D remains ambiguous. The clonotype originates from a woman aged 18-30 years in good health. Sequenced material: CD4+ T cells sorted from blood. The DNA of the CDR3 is TGTGCCAGCAGTCGCGACCGATCCGCCTACAATGAGCAGTTCTTC. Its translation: CASSRDRSAYNEQFF.